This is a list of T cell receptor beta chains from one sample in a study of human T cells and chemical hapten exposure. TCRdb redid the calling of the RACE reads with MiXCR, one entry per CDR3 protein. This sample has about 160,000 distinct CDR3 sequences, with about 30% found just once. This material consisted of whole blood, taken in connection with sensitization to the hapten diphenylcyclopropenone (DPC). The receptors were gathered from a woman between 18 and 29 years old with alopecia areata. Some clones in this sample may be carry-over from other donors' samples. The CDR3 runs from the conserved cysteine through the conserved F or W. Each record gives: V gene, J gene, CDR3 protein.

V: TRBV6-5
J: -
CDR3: CASRGTSTDTQHF

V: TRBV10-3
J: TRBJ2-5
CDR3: CAISDPQSDRGETQYF

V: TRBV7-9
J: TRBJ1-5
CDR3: CASSLVRGSAFEGLGQPQHF

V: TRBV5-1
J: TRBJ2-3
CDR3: CASSPALGPTDTQYF

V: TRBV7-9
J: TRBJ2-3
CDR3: CASSLGFRGTTDTQYF

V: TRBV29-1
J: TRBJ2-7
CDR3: CSVELRGSSYEQYF

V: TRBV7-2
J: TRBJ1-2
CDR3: CASSLGRNYGYTF

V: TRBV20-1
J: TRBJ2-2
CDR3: CSALRDRQFGELFF

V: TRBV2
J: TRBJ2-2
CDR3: CASSVLAGSTGELFF

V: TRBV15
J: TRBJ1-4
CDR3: CATSRDKRTVYNEKLFF

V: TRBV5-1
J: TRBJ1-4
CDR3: CASSFSGSNEKLFF

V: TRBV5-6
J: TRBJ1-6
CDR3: CASSWGQGGSPLHF

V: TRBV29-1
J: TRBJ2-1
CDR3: CSVSLAGGREQFF

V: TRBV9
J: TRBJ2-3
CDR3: CASSRREVADTQYF

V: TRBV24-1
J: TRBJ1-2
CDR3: CATSGPHLSYGYTF

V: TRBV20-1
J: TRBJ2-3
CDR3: CSAMPGLAGALTDTQYF

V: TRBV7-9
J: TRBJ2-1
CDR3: CASSLGGGQYNEQFF

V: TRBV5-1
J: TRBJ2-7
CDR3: CASSRTSPNSYEQYF

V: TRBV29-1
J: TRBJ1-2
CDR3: CSVDQRTGANYGYTF

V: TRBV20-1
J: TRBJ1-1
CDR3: CSEDTHTEAFF

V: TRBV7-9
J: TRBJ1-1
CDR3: CASSLQGTLNTEAFF

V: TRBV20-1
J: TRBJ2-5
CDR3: CSAADRVGETQYF

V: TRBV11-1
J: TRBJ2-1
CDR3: CASSSGGWTSGPSSYNEQFF

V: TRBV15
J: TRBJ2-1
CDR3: CATGRDNEQFF

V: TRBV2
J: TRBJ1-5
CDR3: CASSVQGGGSQPQHF

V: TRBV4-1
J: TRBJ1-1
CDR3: CASSRQGGEAFF

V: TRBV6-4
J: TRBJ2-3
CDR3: CASAGTGGTDTQYF

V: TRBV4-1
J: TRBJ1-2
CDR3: CASSRKGQTDYGYTF

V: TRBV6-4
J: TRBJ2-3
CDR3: CASSGSGGTDTQYF

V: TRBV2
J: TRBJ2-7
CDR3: CASGTGYEQYF

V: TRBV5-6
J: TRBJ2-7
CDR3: CASSLTEVLEQYF

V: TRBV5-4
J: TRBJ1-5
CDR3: CASSLAPGPQHF

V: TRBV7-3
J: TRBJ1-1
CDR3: CASRFRPNTEAFF

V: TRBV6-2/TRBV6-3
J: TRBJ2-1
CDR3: CASSSLTGKSGTSGKNEQFF

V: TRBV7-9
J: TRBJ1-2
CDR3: CATVRPHYTF

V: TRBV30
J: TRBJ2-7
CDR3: CAWSGTALEQYF

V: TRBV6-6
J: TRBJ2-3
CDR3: CASSYPGFRDTQYF

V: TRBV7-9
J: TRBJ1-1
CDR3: CASRMYTEAFF

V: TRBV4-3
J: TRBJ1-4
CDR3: CASSQYGDANEKLFF

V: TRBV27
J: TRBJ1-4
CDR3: CASSLVGGNEKLFF

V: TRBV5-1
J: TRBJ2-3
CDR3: CASSFSLDWVGTDTQYF

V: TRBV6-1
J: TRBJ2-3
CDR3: CASSGEVADTQYF

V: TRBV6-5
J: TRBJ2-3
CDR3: CASLGGTDTQYF

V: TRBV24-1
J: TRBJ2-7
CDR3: CASTKGKGEQYF

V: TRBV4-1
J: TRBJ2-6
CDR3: CASSPYWSGSGANVLTF

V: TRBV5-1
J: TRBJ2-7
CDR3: CASSLEQEVSEQYF